The entry below gives a single T cell receptor beta chain sequence along with its context. The data belong to a study of shared clonotypes between healthy human individuals. Produced via immunoSEQ multiplex PCR; TCRdb's table is partial and in-frame only. Here the sample spans roughly 1,800,000 clones, over 85% being singletons. The naive CD8 fraction comprised CD45RO-negative cells positively selected for CCR7 and excluded terminally differentiated effector memory CD45RA+ cells. The germline gives CDR1 SGHAT, CDR2 FQDESV (reference sequence). This CDR3 spans 13 amino acids. V gave up 4 bases and J gave up 10 bases, with 16 bases separating them.

The chain combines TRBV11-1 with TRBJ1-1; D not certain. This TCR was sampled from a man aged 18 to 29 in good health. The material sequenced was naive CD8+ T cells sorted from blood. The CDR3 spells CASSWLVADGAFF. CDR3 nucleotides: TGTGCCAGCAGCTGGCTAGTCGCTGATGGAGCTTTCTTT.